The next 9 T cell receptor beta chains were all read from a single sample in a study of CD8+ T cells in alopecia areata. Sequencing used cDNA as its template, made by extracting RNA and reverse transcribing it. Method: immunoSEQ multiplex PCR; TCRdb's copy keeps in-frame clones and lacks some. The sample consists of some 160,000 clones, more than 55% of them appearing once. Source material: CD8+ T cells sorted from blood. The origin of the receptors is a human donor in good health.

The genes are TRBV12-5 and TRBJ2-7; D gene ambiguous. V was shortened by 7 bases and J by 2 bases, with 15 bases between the two germline ends. CDR1 and CDR2 (germline): LGHNT, FRNRAP. CDR3 length: 14 residues. DNA of the CDR3: TGTGCTAGTGCCTTTTCCGACGAGCCCTACGAGCAGTACTTC. Amino acid sequence: CASAFSDEPYEQYF. Variable domain in full (rest from reference TRBV12-5 and TRBJ2-7): DARVTQTPRHKVTEMGQEVTMRCQPILGHNTVFWYRQTMMQGLELLAYFRNRAPLDDSGMPKDRFSAEMPDATLATLKIQPSEPRDSAVYFCASAFSDEPYEQYFGPGTRLTVT.

The rearrangement links TRBV5-6 to TRBJ2-1; tentative D call: TRBD1 (6 bases). Trimming took off 1 base at V and 10 bases at J, with 15 bases between the two ends. CDR3 length equals 14 residues. Looked up from germline, CDR1 is SGHDT and CDR2 is YYEEEE. The CDR3: CASSLRGVTGEQFF. The CDR3 DNA reads as TGTGCCAGCAGCTTGCGAGGGGTGACAGGCGAGCAGTTCTTC.

This clone occurred a few times. V usage is TRBV5-1 and J usage is TRBJ2-1; 9 nucleotides match TRBD1. Germline values: CDR1 SGHRS, CDR2 YFSETQ. Germline trimming cut 3 bases from V and 5 bases from J; bases unmatched to any gene: 9. The CDR3 is 16 residues long. Written as DNA, the CDR3 is TGCGCCAGCAGCTGGCTCCGGACAGGGGCGAACAATGAGCAGTTCTTC. Its protein is CASSWLRTGANNEQFF.

The genes are TRBV5-4 and TRBJ1-5, with a weak D call TRBD1 (6 bases). The V gene lost 4 bases and the J gene lost 1 base, with 9 bases spanning the gap. This CDR3 has 14 residues. Germline-derived CDR1 and CDR2 are SGHNT and YYREEE (reference sequence). The CDR3 reads CASSAQGSNQPQHF. The CDR3 DNA is TGTGCCAGCAGCGCGCAGGGGAGCAATCAGCCCCAGCATTTT.

This chain uses TRBV9 with TRBJ1-2; no firm D call. Germline V gene lookup returns CDR1 SGDLS and CDR2 YYNGEE. V dropped 2 bases and J dropped 4 bases, with 18 bases sitting between them. The CDR3 length is 16 residues. The CDR3 sequence: CASSVGPQRQFYGYTF. CDR3 nucleotides: TGTGCCAGCAGCGTCGGTCCACAGCGACAATTCTATGGCTACACCTTC.

The chain couples TRBV29-1 to TRBJ2-1, with 8 bases lining up with TRBD1. The germline gives CDR1 SQVTM, CDR2 ANQGSEA. The J segment lost 12 bases and the V segment lost 1 base, leaving 5 bases of the junction unmatched. The CDR3 sequence is 12 residues long. Here the CDR3 reads CSVEGTGWTQFF. The CDR3 region has the DNA TGCAGCGTTGAAGGGACAGGGTGGACGCAGTTCTTC.

The chain recombines TRBV11-2 with TRBJ2-3; no firm D call. CDR1 and CDR2 (germline): SGHAT, FQNNGV. V was cut by 0 bases and J by 2 bases, with 12 bases left in between. There are 16 residues in the CDR3. CDR3 protein: CASSLDLGTPTDTQYF. The CDR3 nucleotides are TGTGCCAGCAGCTTAGATTTAGGTACACCCACAGATACGCAGTATTTT.

The genes are TRBV13 and TRBJ2-7, with D maybe TRBD2 (6 bases). The ends were cut back, 2 bases at V and 7 bases at J, with 12 bases in the middle. From germline, CDR1 is PRHDT and CDR2 FYEKMQ (reference sequence). This CDR3 has 13 residues. The CDR3 protein is CASSLRGDEEQYF. The CDR3 DNA reads TGTGCCAGCAGCTTACGCGGGGATGAAGAGCAGTACTTC.

CDR3 nucleotide sequence: TGTGCCTGGAGTGCAGCAGGAGGCACTGGAAACACCATATATTTT. Translating gives CAWSAAGGTGNTIYF. The V gene is TRBV30, the J gene TRBJ1-3, with D hard to call. The V end was cut by 1 base, the J end by 2 bases, with 12 bases between. Per the germline V gene, CDR1 is GTSNPN and CDR2 is SVGIG (reference sequence). CDR3 length: 15 residues. Full variable domain (outside the CDR3, taken from reference TRBV30 and TRBJ1-3): SQTIHQWPATLVQPVGSPLSLECTVEGTSNPNLYWYRQAAGRGLQLLFYSVGIGQISSEVPQNLSASRPQDRQFILSSKKLLLSDSGFYLCAWSAAGGTGNTIYFGEGSWLTVV.